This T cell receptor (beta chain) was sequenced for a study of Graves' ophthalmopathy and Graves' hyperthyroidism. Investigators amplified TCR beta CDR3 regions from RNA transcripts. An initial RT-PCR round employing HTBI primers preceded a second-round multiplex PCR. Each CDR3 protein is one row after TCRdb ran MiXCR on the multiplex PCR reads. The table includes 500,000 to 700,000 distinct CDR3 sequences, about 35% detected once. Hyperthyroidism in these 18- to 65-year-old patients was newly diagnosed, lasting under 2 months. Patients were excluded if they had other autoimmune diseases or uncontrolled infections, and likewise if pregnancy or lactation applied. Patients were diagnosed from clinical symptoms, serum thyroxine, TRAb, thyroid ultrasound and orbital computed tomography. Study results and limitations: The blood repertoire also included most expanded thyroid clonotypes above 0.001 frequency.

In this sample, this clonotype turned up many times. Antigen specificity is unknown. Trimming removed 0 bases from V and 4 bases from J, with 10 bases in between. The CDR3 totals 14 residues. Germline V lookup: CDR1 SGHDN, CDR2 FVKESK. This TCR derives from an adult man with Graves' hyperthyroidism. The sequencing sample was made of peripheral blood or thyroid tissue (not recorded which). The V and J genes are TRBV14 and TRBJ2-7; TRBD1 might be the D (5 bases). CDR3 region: CASSQERGSYEQYF. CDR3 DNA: TGTGCCAGCAGCCAAGAAAGGGGATCGTACGAGCAGTACTTC.